One TCR beta chain is described in this entry. What it binds is not known. Each cDNA molecule in the library carried unique molecular identifiers. Original handling: Individual samples carried between roughly 23,224 and 700,000 TCRs, with more than 95,000 as the median. TCRdb used MiXCR to reprocess the reads, holding one entry per CDR3 protein. The V and J calls come from TCRdb's annotation, not from the publication. The table records about 120,000 distinct CDR3 sequences, approximately 9% of them present only once. The sample belongs to a study of human T cells and chemical hapten exposure. Study-level information: TCR yield per sample varied, mainly due to pooled library volumes.

The authors extracted total RNA from unfractionated whole blood. General study points: Among TCRs, those above 1 in 1000 frequency were unaffected by DPC sensitization.

The specimen was whole blood. The receptor was derived from a human donor in good health. Some clones in this sample may be carry-over from other donors' samples.

In DNA form, the CDR3 reads TGCAGCGTGGAGGGGACACTGAACACTGAAGCTTTCTTT. This sequence encodes CSVEGTLNTEAFF. The rearrangement joins TRBV29-1 to TRBJ1-1; tentative D call: TRBD1 (6 bases). V gave up 6 bases and J gave up 0 bases, with 11 bases separating them. Germline-derived CDR1 and CDR2 are SQVTM and ANQGSEA. The CDR3 extends over 13 amino acids.